Following are 30 T cell receptor beta chains from one sample sequenced in a study of T cells in Graves' hyperthyroidism and ophthalmopathy (dated by TCRdb to between 2018 and 2020). Receptor amplification or capture employed multiplex PCR. Sequencing took place on an Illumina HiSeq 2000. The TCR beta CDR3 regions were amplified from the RNA transcripts. For the first round of RT-PCR on the TCR CDR3, the HTBI primer set was used together with the Qiagen OneStep RT-PCR kit. TCRdb redid the processing of the public reads, applying fastp at Q25 and MiXCR, and retained in-frame beta chains. A single entry per CDR3 protein holds the most common genes and DNA from its merged rows. This sample is represented by almost 600,000 distinct CDR3 sequences; more than 11% of them were singletons. Of the sample, approximately 5.7% is held by the ten largest clones. The sequenced material came from blood. These receptor sequences come from a woman aged 25 to 39 with Graves' hyperthyroidism that later progressed to Graves' ophthalmopathy.

The table lists this clonotype with many counts. The chain recombines TRBV28 with TRBJ1-1; tentative D call: TRBD1 (6 bases). Trimming took off 8 bases at V and 0 bases at J, with 25 bases between the two ends. This CDR3 comprises 18 residues. Germline V gene lookup returns CDR1 MDHEN and CDR2 SYDVKM. The CDR3 sequence: CASGTLQGRKVLNTEAFF. The CDR3 DNA follows: TGTGCCAGCGGTACCTTACAGGGAAGAAAGGTGCTGAACACTGAAGCTTTCTTT.

This clonotype was seen at least ten times. The V call is TRBV7-2, the J call TRBJ2-1; D might be TRBD2 (5 bases). Trimming took 1 base from V and 7 from J, leaving 14 bases between them. CDR3 size: 15 residues. Germline V gene lookup returns CDR1 SGHTA and CDR2 FQGNSA. In DNA, the CDR3 is TGTGCCAGCAGCTTAGGAGTCGACTACTCGAATGAGCAGTTCTTC. Its protein product is CASSLGVDYSNEQFF.

This clonotype was detected only a few times. The gene calls are TRBV11-3 and TRBJ2-1, with 9 nucleotides matching TRBD2. The V and J ends lost 8 bases and 9 bases, in that order; junction bases with no gene match: 8. The CDR3 is 13 amino acids. In germline, CDR1 is SGHNT, CDR2 YENEEA. CDR3 bases: TGTGCCAGCGAGCGGGAGGTCCGGGGTGAGCAGTTCTTC. Its translation is CASEREVRGEQFF.

This clonotype has just a few counts. The V and J genes are TRBV11-2 and TRBJ2-3, with 8 bases matching TRBD2. This CDR3 has 16 amino acids. Germline V gene sequence: CDR1 SGHAT, CDR2 FQNNGV. Trimming removed 5 bases from V and 2 bases from J; junction bases left unmatched: 9. The CDR3 DNA sequence: TGTGCCAGCAGCCAACCGGGACTAGACTTCACAGATACGCAGTATTTT. It encodes CASSQPGLDFTDTQYF.

There are many counts of this clonotype. The chain recombines TRBV9 with TRBJ2-7, with 7 bases matching TRBD1. Losses at the gene ends were 3 bases for V and 2 bases for J; bases not matched to a gene: 8. The CDR3 loop spans 15 amino acids. From germline, CDR1 is SGDLS and CDR2 YYNGEE. The CDR3 DNA is TGTGCCAGCAGCGCGGGGACAGATCTCCCCTACGAGCAGTACTTC. Translation gives CASSAGTDLPYEQYF.

This clonotype came up many times. The chain joins TRBV11-2 to TRBJ2-1, with D perhaps matching TRBD1 or TRBD2 (5 bases each). Germline V gene lookup returns CDR1 SGHAT and CDR2 FQNNGV. CDR3 length equals 15 residues. V was pared by 3 bases and J by 2 bases, with 11 bases between. The CDR3 region is CASSFGVGAYNEQFF. The CDR3 region has the DNA TGTGCCAGCAGCTTCGGGGTGGGGGCCTACAATGAGCAGTTCTTC.

In its sample, this clonotype was seen many times. The chain carries TRBV28 and TRBJ1-2, with TRBD1 matching 7 bases. The CDR3 contains 14 residues. Germline CDR1 reads MDHEN; CDR2 reads SYDVKM. V was pared by 5 bases and J by 4 bases, with 7 bases of the junction left unmatched. CDR3 amino acids: CASSIGTDLYGYTF. The CDR3 nucleotides are TGTGCCAGCAGTATCGGGACAGACCTCTATGGCTACACCTTC.

The chain is built from TRBV4-1 and TRBJ1-1; tentative D call: TRBD1 (6 bases). CDR1 and CDR2 from the germline V gene are MGHRA and YSYEKL. The CDR3 runs 14 residues. Trimming pared 4 bases from V and 6 bases from J, leaving 15 bases between. CDR3 loop: CASSRGGEGPEAFF. The DNA for the CDR3 is TGCGCCAGCAGCCGGGGGGGCGAGGGTCCTGAAGCTTTCTTT.

The genes are TRBV28 and TRBJ2-7, with 7 bases that match TRBD1. The V and J ends lost 6 bases and 1 base, in that order; junction bases with no gene match: 9. The germline V gene encodes CDR1 MDHEN and CDR2 SYDVKM. The CDR3 has 15 amino acids. This chain's CDR3 is CASSLFEGASYEQYF. CDR3 bases: TGTGCCAGCAGCCTCTTCGAGGGGGCGTCCTACGAGCAGTACTTC.

There are many counts of this clonotype. The chain is built from TRBV20-1 and TRBJ2-3; no clear D gene. This CDR3 comprises 15 residues. Trimming cost V 0 bases and J 3 bases, with 13 bases left between them. CDR1 and CDR2 from the germline V gene are DFQATT and SNEGSKA (reference sequence). The CDR3 is CSARDLAVGTDTQYF. The CDR3, as DNA: TGCAGTGCTAGAGATCTGGCCGTAGGAACAGATACGCAGTATTTT.

This clonotype was counted at least ten times. V and J are TRBV12-5 and TRBJ2-3; a weak D match, TRBD2 (5 bases). Between the trimmed V and J ends, which lost 8 bases and 8 bases, there was a span of 11 bases. This CDR3 contains 11 residues. Germline-derived CDR1 and CDR2 are LGHNT and FRNRAP. The CDR3 loop is CASSYAGTQYF. CDR3 bases: TGTGCTAGTTCTTACGCGGGTACGCAGTATTTT.

This clonotype appeared many times. This sequence joins TRBV9 and TRBJ1-6; D gene unclear. V gave up 3 bases and J gave up 3 bases, with 4 bases separating them. Per the germline V gene, CDR1 is SGDLS and CDR2 is YYNGEE. The CDR3 sequence is 13 residues long. The CDR3 loop reads CASSEIYNSPLHF. CDR3 DNA sequence: TGTGCCAGCAGCGAAATCTATAATTCACCCCTCCACTTT.

In its sample, this clonotype was seen many times. The genes are TRBV12-3 or TRBV12-4 and TRBJ1-1, with a tentative D call TRBD1 (5 bases). This CDR3 contains 15 residues. The V and J ends lost 0 bases and 4 bases respectively, with 12 bases between them. CDR3 loop: CASSLAQGEGTEAFF. CDR3 coding DNA: TGTGCCAGCAGTTTAGCGCAGGGAGAGGGCACTGAAGCTTTCTTT.

This clonotype was counted ten times or more. The chain uses TRBV7-9 and TRBJ1-1; D call uncertain. Trimming left V 5 bases short and J 5 bases short, with 12 bases between. The CDR3 covers 13 residues. Germline lookup yields CDR1 SEHNR and CDR2 FQNEAQ (reference sequence). The CDR3 reads CASSPTQRTEAFF. The CDR3 bases are TGTGCCAGCAGCCCGACCCAAAGGACTGAAGCTTTCTTT. The complete variable domain, with remaining parts taken from reference TRBV7-9 and TRBJ1-1, reads DTGVSQNPRHKITKRGQNVTFRCDPISEHNRLYWYRQTLGQGPEFLTYFQNEAQLEKSRLLSDRFSAERPKGSFSTLEIQRTEQGDSAMYLCASSPTQRTEAFFGQGTRLTVV.

This clonotype was recorded at least ten times. The chain has TRBV2 and TRBJ1-6; perhaps TRBD1 as D (5 bases). The CDR3 covers 17 residues. Germline V gives CDR1 SNHLY, CDR2 FYNNEI. Trimming took off 6 bases at V and 2 bases at J, with 17 bases between the two ends. CDR3: CASRLRQGRTYNSPLHF. DNA of the CDR3: TGTGCCAGCAGATTACGGCAGGGCCGCACCTATAATTCACCCCTCCACTTT. Combining the CDR3 with reference TRBV2 and TRBJ1-6 gives the whole variable domain EPEVTQTPSHQVTQMGQEVILRCVPISNHLYFYWYRQILGQKVEFLVSFYNNEISEKSEIFDDQFSVERPDGSNFTLKIRSTKLEDSAMYFCASRLRQGRTYNSPLHFGNGTRLTVT.

This clonotype was picked up many times. The V gene is TRBV4-2, the J gene TRBJ2-7; 9 bases fit TRBD2. This CDR3 comprises 18 residues. The trim removed 0 bases at V and 4 bases at J, leaving 13 bases unmatched. CDR1 and CDR2 (germline): LGHNA, YNFKEQ. This CDR3 is CASSQEGVAGALVYEQYF. The CDR3 nucleotides are TGTGCCAGCAGCCAAGAAGGGGTAGCGGGAGCTTTGGTGTACGAGCAGTACTTC.

Only a few counts were recorded for this clonotype. This chain joins TRBV5-1 and TRBJ2-5; 12 bases line up with TRBD2. J gave up 2 bases and V 2 bases, and 13 bases lay outside the gene matches. There are 19 residues in the CDR3. Germline CDR1 and CDR2: SGHRS and YFSETQ. The CDR3 sequence is CASSFTTGLAGPRQETQYF. CDR3 bases: TGCGCCAGCAGCTTCACAACGGGACTAGCGGGTCCACGGCAAGAGACCCAGTACTTC.

This clonotype was seen many times. The chain has TRBV28 and TRBJ2-1; perhaps TRBD2 as D (5 bases). The CDR3 extends over 15 amino acids. The germline V gene has CDR1 MDHEN and CDR2 SYDVKM. V shed 1 base and J shed 7 bases, with 14 bases lying between them. In nucleotides, the CDR3 is TGTGCCAGCAGTTTATCGTCTACAACTAGAAATGAGCAGTTCTTC. Its protein is CASSLSSTTRNEQFF.

Remarks on this clonotype: One junction end does not reproduce the germline sequence, and a read error may be involved. The chain employs TRBV12-3 or TRBV12-4 and TRBJ2-5; a possible D gene is TRBD1 (5 bases). The CDR3 length is 13 residues. The CDR3 here is CVSAQVGQETQCF. As DNA, the CDR3 is TGTGTCAGTGCACAGGTGGGCCAAGAGACCCAGTGCTTC.

For this clonotype: A much larger clone differs by one base, so this may be a read error. The chain employs TRBV7-8 and TRBJ1-3, with TRBD1 matching over 9 bases. Germline values: CDR1 SGHVS, CDR2 FQNEAQ. This CDR3 contains 14 residues. The CDR3 spells CASSLSGQGSTIYF. The CDR3 coding sequence is TGTGCCAGCAGCTTATCGGGACAGGGAAGCACCATATATTTT.

The sample holds a few counts of this clonotype. The chain couples TRBV27 to TRBJ2-1; D unresolved. CDR3 length equals 13 residues. Germline V gives CDR1 MNHEY, CDR2 SMNVEV (reference sequence). V was shortened by 4 bases and J by 3 bases, with 7 bases between the two germline ends. Here the CDR3 reads CASSYRGYNEQFF. The CDR3 DNA reads TGTGCCAGCAGTTATCGTGGCTACAATGAGCAGTTCTTC.

This clonotype was seen ten or more times. This chain's CDR3 is CASSLAAGAGNEQYF. The CDR3 coding sequence is TGTGCCAGCAGCTTAGCCGCGGGAGCAGGGAACGAGCAGTACTTC. The J gene is TRBJ2-7, the V gene TRBV7-9; 7 bases are a match to TRBD2. V lost 0 bases, J lost 5 bases, and 7 bases stayed unmatched. The CDR3 sequence is 15 residues long. From germline, CDR1 is SEHNR and CDR2 FQNEAQ (reference sequence).

This clonotype was seen ten or more times. V usage is TRBV6-1 and J usage is TRBJ1-6; TRBD1 is a possible D gene (5 bases). The CDR3 length is 15 residues. Germline V gives CDR1 MNHNS, CDR2 SASEGT. The germline V and J ends were trimmed by 2 bases and 6 bases, with 11 bases remaining between them. CDR3 residues: CASSEMGPLNSPLHF. The CDR3 DNA is TGTGCCAGCAGTGAAATGGGACCGCTTAATTCACCCCTCCACTTT.

The J gene is TRBJ2-5, the V gene TRBV6-2 or TRBV6-3, with TRBD2 matching 7 bases. This CDR3 region has 14 residues. Germline V gene sequence: CDR1 MNHEY, CDR2 SVGEGT. V shed 6 bases and J 7 bases; nucleotides not matched to a gene: 11. The CDR3 sequence: CASRLAPDPGTQYF. CDR3 nucleotide sequence: TGTGCCAGCAGACTAGCGCCCGACCCCGGGACCCAGTACTTC.

In this sample, this clonotype turned up many times. The chain joins TRBV2 to TRBJ1-4; 7 nucleotides match TRBD1. Germline lookup yields CDR1 SNHLY and CDR2 FYNNEI. V was clipped by 7 bases and J by 5 bases; unmatched bases: 13. The CDR3 extends over 16 amino acids. As DNA, the CDR3 is TGTGCCAGCAATCTTCAGGGGGGGGCGGCGAATGAAAAACTGTTTTTT. Protein: CASNLQGGAANEKLFF.

Ten or more counts support this clonotype. The CDR3 nucleotides are TGTGCCAGCAGCTCCCCACCCGGACTAGCGGACTACAATGAGCAGTTCTTC. Amino acids: CASSSPPGLADYNEQFF. The chain has TRBV7-9 and TRBJ2-1; 10 nucleotides match TRBD2. CDR1 and CDR2 (germline): SEHNR, FQNEAQ (reference sequence). V was clipped by 4 bases and J by 3 bases; unmatched bases: 9. The CDR3 sequence is 17 residues long.

Of note for this clonotype: A read error may explain this, as a much larger clone is one base away. This rearrangement joins TRBV11-3 to TRBJ2-7; perhaps TRBD1 as D (6 bases). Germline values: CDR1 SGHNT, CDR2 YENEEA. V dropped 6 bases and J dropped 7 bases, with 22 bases sitting between them. The CDR3 contains 15 residues. For the CDR3, the DNA is TGTGCCAGCAGTTACACAGGGCCGGGGTGGGGTGAGCAGTACTTC. Residues: CASSYTGPGWGEQYF. Using reference TRBV11-3 and TRBJ2-7 for the parts outside the CDR3, the full variable domain is EAGVVQSPRYKIIEKKQPVAFWCNPISGHNTLYWYLQNLGQGPELLIRYENEEAVDDSQLPKDRFSAERLKGVDSTLKIQPAELGDSAVYLCASSYTGPGWGEQYFGPGTRLTVT.

There are many counts of this clonotype. The chain combines TRBV11-2 with TRBJ1-3; D uncertain. Germline V gives CDR1 SGHAT, CDR2 FQNNGV. V lost 7 bases and J lost 0, with 7 bases in between. There are 13 residues in the CDR3. The CDR3 DNA is TGTGCCAGCAACAGACCCTCTGGAAACACCATATATTTT. Encoded protein: CASNRPSGNTIYF. Variable domain in full (rest from reference TRBV11-2 and TRBJ1-3): EAGVAQSPRYKIIEKRQSVAFWCNPISGHATLYWYQQILGQGPKLLIQFQNNGVVDDSQLPKDRFSAERLKGVDSTLKIQPAKLEDSAVYLCASNRPSGNTIYFGEGSWLTVV.

This clonotype was seen more than once but under ten times. The V call is TRBV3-1, the J call TRBJ1-5, with D tentatively TRBD1 (5 bases). Germline assignment: CDR1 LGHDT and CDR2 YNNKEL (reference sequence). The CDR3 is 15 residues long. Trimming shortened V by 0 bases and J by 6 bases, and 12 bases separated the two germline ends. CDR3 DNA: TGTGCCAGCAGCCAAGATTGGGGGGGGGGTCAGCCCCAGCATTTT. Protein: CASSQDWGGGQPQHF.

This clonotype has ten or more counts. This chain uses TRBV20-1 with TRBJ2-1; D could derive from TRBD1 or TRBD2 (5 bases each). Germline V lookup: CDR1 DFQATT, CDR2 SNEGSKA (reference sequence). Trimming removed 0 bases from V and 4 bases from J, with 19 bases in between. The CDR3 has 17 residues. The CDR3 loop is CSAREPGPLGVYNEQFF. The DNA of the CDR3 is TGCAGTGCTAGAGAGCCGGGGCCGCTAGGGGTATACAATGAGCAGTTCTTC.